This T cell receptor beta chain was sequenced for a study of long-term antiretroviral therapy in people with HIV. Study findings and constraints: The study found that diversity rose after ART but stayed below transplant donor controls. Blood draws took place between 2004 and 2017 and possibly involved older ART regimens. Across all time points, the repertoire was dominated by clones that expanded before ART.

The germline V gene encodes CDR1 MNHEY and CDR2 SVGAGI. This CDR3 is built from 14 residues. Trimming pared 0 bases from V and 4 bases from J, leaving 6 bases between. At least two post-ART and at least one pre-ART PBMC sample were available for each donor. Researchers report immunoSEQ v3.0 was run at survey level. Profiled with immunoSEQ multiplex PCR; TCRdb holds only in-frame clones, not every one. The sample lists under 15,000 clones; 82% were seen once. A remark on this clone: Antigen unknown.

The V and J genes are TRBV6-5 and TRBJ2-2; no firm D call. The sample consisted of unsorted PBMCs, taken just over 8 years after starting antiretroviral therapy. This clonotype originated in a middle-aged man with HIV. CDR3 in DNA: TGTGCCAGCAGTTACTCTTGGGGCACCGGGGAGCTGTTTTTT. It yields the protein CASSYSWGTGELFF.